This T cell receptor beta chain was captured in a study of T and B cells in COVID-19 patients. Blood genomic DNA input for TRB amplification was roughly 220-500 ng. By share, this clonotype counts as medium-sized. Antigen specificity is unknown. V lost 3 bases to trimming and J lost 0 bases, with 24 bases between them. The CDR3 totals 19 residues. Study results and limitations: Patients with COVID-19 reportedly showed strongly skewed T cell receptor beta variable and joining gene usage.

Multiplex PCR with BIOMED2 TRB-A/B primer pools amplified TRB rearrangements. TCRdb passed the multiplex PCR reads through MiXCR, listing each CDR3 protein once. Among about 5,000 distinct CDR3 sequences listed, over 20% were seen once. This TCR derives from a human donor with active COVID-19. The rearrangement links TRBV12-3 or TRBV12-4 to TRBJ2-7; D is ambiguous. Sequenced sample: blood. The CDR3 DNA reads TGTGCCAGCAGTTTTAGAAACGGGCCTGACGGTATAATCTCCTACGAGCAGTACTTC. This translates into CASSFRNGPDGIISYEQYF.